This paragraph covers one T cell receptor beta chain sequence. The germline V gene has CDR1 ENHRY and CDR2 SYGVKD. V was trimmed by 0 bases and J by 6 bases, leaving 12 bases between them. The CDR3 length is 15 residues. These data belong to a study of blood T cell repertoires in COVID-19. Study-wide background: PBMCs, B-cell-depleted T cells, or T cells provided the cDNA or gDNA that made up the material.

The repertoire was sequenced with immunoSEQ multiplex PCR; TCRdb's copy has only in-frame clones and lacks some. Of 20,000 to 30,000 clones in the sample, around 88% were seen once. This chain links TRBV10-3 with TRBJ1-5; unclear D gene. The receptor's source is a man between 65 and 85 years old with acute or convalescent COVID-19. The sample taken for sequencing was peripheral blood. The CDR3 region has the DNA TGTGCCATCAGTGAGTCGATCGCAGGAGGTCAGCCCCAGCATTTT. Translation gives CAISESIAGGQPQHF.